A selection of T cell receptor beta chains follows, all from one sample in a study of cytomegalovirus exposure and HLA in healthy donors. Produced via immunoSEQ multiplex PCR; TCRdb's table is partial and in-frame only. The sample yields under 200,000 clones, around 87% seen once. Sequencing input: PBMCs. The receptors were sampled from a boy between 2 and 10 years old in good health and CMV-seronegative. Each CDR3 is given with its conserved first and last residue. The D gene is left open where the match is weak. Rows may omit the clone size; those that give it use once, few, many or a size class.

abundance: once
j_gene: TRBJ1-2
len: 13
d_gene: -
v_gene: TRBV7-2
CDR3aa: CASSLEAWEGYTF
CDR3nt: TGTGCCAGCAGCTTAGAGGCGTGGGAGGGCTACACCTTC

abundance: -
j_gene: TRBJ2-3
len: 14
d_gene: -
v_gene: TRBV6-5
CDR3aa: CASSVRGSTDTQYF
CDR3nt: TGTGCCAGCAGTGTCCGGGGGAGCACAGATACGCAGTATTTT

abundance: -
j_gene: TRBJ2-2
len: 13
d_gene: -
v_gene: TRBV19
CDR3aa: CASSKIRGGELFF
CDR3nt: TGTGCCAGTAGTAAAATCCGCGGCGGGGAGCTGTTTTTT

abundance: once
j_gene: TRBJ1-1
len: 15
d_gene: -
v_gene: TRBV5-5
CDR3aa: CASSSPNPGNTEAFF
CDR3nt: TGTGCCAGCAGCTCACCCAACCCCGGGAACACTGAAGCTTTCTTT

abundance: -
j_gene: TRBJ1-1
len: 14
d_gene: -
v_gene: TRBV28
CDR3aa: CASTIGREATEAFF
CDR3nt: TGTGCCAGCACCATTGGGAGGGAGGCCACTGAAGCTTTCTTT

abundance: -
j_gene: TRBJ2-5
len: 17
d_gene: TRBD2
v_gene: TRBV9
CDR3aa: CASSVGIAGGYQETQYF
CDR3nt: TGTGCCAGCAGCGTAGGAATAGCGGGAGGGTACCAAGAGACCCAGTACTTC

abundance: -
j_gene: TRBJ1-6
len: 15
d_gene: -
v_gene: TRBV5-4
CDR3aa: CASSLVGGRVSPLHF
CDR3nt: TGTGCCAGCAGCTTGGTAGGGGGTCGGGTTTCACCCCTCCACTTT

abundance: -
j_gene: TRBJ1-5
len: 13
d_gene: -
v_gene: TRBV18
CDR3aa: CASSLGGDNSQHF
CDR3nt: TGTGCCAGCTCCTTGGGGGGGGATAATTCCCAGCATTTT

abundance: -
j_gene: TRBJ1-2
len: 15
d_gene: -
v_gene: TRBV4-1
CDR3aa: CASSQDWGDNYGYTF
CDR3nt: TGCGCCAGCAGCCAAGACTGGGGGGACAACTATGGCTACACCTTC

abundance: -
j_gene: TRBJ2-7
len: 12
d_gene: -
v_gene: TRBV5-1
CDR3aa: CASSFQGDEQYF
CDR3nt: TGCGCCAGCAGCTTCCAGGGTGACGAGCAGTACTTC

abundance: -
j_gene: TRBJ2-1
len: 12
d_gene: -
v_gene: TRBV5-1
CDR3aa: CASSLEPYQKFF
CDR3nt: TGCGCCAGCAGCTTGGAGCCTTATCAAAAGTTCTTC